Listed below are T cell receptor beta chains from one sample, sequenced in a study of blood T cell repertoires in COVID-19. Generated by immunoSEQ multiplex PCR, the TCRdb table keeps only in-frame clones and is missing some. The table includes 250,000 to 300,000 clones, about nine tenths detected once. Material: peripheral blood. These receptors all come from a woman between 35 and 50 years old with acute or convalescent COVID-19. Both conserved end residues are part of each CDR3. The D gene is left open where the match is weak. Clone size is given for some rows only: seen once, a few or many times, or a class if the clone is expanded.

>TRBV6-4|TRBJ1-2|-|TRBD1
TGTGCCAGCAGTGCCGACAGGGGAAGTTATGGCTACACCTTC
CASSADRGSYGYTF
>TRBV2|TRBJ1-2|-|-
TGTGCCAGCAGTGAACAGGGGACAAACTATGGCTACACCTTC
CASSEQGTNYGYTF
>TRBV5-4|TRBJ2-5|few|TRBD1
TGTGCCAGCAGCTATAATGACAGGGGGCTTAGGGAGACCCAGTACTTC
CASSYNDRGLRETQYF
>TRBV5-1|TRBJ1-2|-|TRBD1
TGCGCCAGCAGCGGACAGGGGGCGTGGTATGGCTACACCTTC
CASSGQGAWYGYTF
>TRBV6-6|TRBJ1-2|-|-
TGTGCCAGCAGGGAGCACGGACAGCGGAGTACCTACACCTTC
CASREHGQRSTYTF
>TRBV18|TRBJ1-6|-|TRBD1
TGTGCCAGCTCACCGGGACAGGGGTTAAATTCACCCCTCCACTTT
CASSPGQGLNSPLHF
>TRBV4-1|TRBJ2-2|-|TRBD2
TGCGCCAGCAGACAGCTAGCGGGGAACACCGGGGAGCTGTTTTTT
CASRQLAGNTGELFF
>TRBV5-1|TRBJ2-5|-|TRBD2
TGCGCCACCCATAGCGGGAGCCAAGAGACCCAGTACTTC
CATHSGSQETQYF
>TRBV5-4|TRBJ1-2|-|-
TGTGCCTCCCTGGGAGAGGGCTCTAACTATGGCTACACCTTC
CASLGEGSNYGYTF
>TRBV6-6|TRBJ1-2|-|-
TGTGCCAGCAGTACCACAGGGAGCTTAGGCTACACCTTC
CASSTTGSLGYTF
>TRBV18|TRBJ2-1|-|-
TGTGCCAGCTCACCCCTGTACAATGAGCAGTTCTTC
CASSPLYNEQFF
>TRBV7-8|TRBJ1-4|-|-
TGTGCCAGCAGCTTCGGAGACGGCGGATATGAAAAACTGTTTTTT
CASSFGDGGYEKLFF
>TRBV14|TRBJ1-1|-|-
TGTGCCAGCAGCCAAGCGTTTTTGCGGGGTTGGCCTGAAGCTTTCTTT
CASSQAFLRGWPEAFF
>TRBV30|TRBJ1-1|-|-
TGTGCCTGGAGTGCGAACTCTGAAGCTTTCTTT
CAWSANSEAFF
>TRBV5-6|TRBJ1-6|-|TRBD1
TGTGCCAGCAGTGATATGGACAGGTCTTATTCACCCCTCCACTTT
CASSDMDRSYSPLHF
>TRBV5-1|TRBJ2-5|-|-
TGCGCCAGCACCTCCGGGGGTGGAGAGACCCAGTACTTC
CASTSGGGETQYF
>TRBV10-3|TRBJ2-1|-|TRBD2
TGTGCCATCAGAGGCGGGGGGGCAAGTGAGCAGTTCTTC
CAIRGGGASEQFF
>TRBV12-3/TRBV12-4|TRBJ1-1|-|-
TGTGCCAGCAGTTCTGGGGGGGGAACTGAAGCTTTCTTT
CASSSGGGTEAFF
>TRBV4-1|TRBJ2-2|-|-
TGCGCCAGCAGCCAAGACGGGCAGGGAGGCACCGGGGAGCTGTTTTTT
CASSQDGQGGTGELFF
>TRBV28|TRBJ1-1|-|-
TGTGCCAGCAGTTTACCCTACACTGAAGCTTTCTTT
CASSLPYTEAFF
>TRBV6-6|TRBJ1-1|-|-
TGTGCCAGCAGTTACTCGACGGGCAGGGGAAGAACTGAAGCTTTCTTT
CASSYSTGRGRTEAFF
>TRBV10-3|TRBJ2-6|-|-
TGTGCCATCAGTGATACATTCTCTGGGGCCAACGTCCTGACTTTC
CAISDTFSGANVLTF
>TRBV29-1|TRBJ2-1|-|TRBD2
TGCAGCGTTGAACCTAGCGGGGGGGCTAGGTCCAATGAGCAGTTCTTC
CSVEPSGGARSNEQFF
>TRBV9|TRBJ2-5|-|TRBD2
TGTGCCAGCAGCGCTAGACTAGCGGGGGGGCAAGAGACCCAGTACTTC
CASSARLAGGQETQYF
>TRBV5-1|TRBJ1-6|-|TRBD1
TGCGCCAGCAGACAGGGGGAAGATTCACCCCTCCACTTT
CASRQGEDSPLHF
>TRBV5-1|TRBJ2-3|once|-
TGCGCCAGCAGCGAGGTGGGGGCTGGCACAGATACGCAGTATTTT
CASSEVGAGTDTQYF